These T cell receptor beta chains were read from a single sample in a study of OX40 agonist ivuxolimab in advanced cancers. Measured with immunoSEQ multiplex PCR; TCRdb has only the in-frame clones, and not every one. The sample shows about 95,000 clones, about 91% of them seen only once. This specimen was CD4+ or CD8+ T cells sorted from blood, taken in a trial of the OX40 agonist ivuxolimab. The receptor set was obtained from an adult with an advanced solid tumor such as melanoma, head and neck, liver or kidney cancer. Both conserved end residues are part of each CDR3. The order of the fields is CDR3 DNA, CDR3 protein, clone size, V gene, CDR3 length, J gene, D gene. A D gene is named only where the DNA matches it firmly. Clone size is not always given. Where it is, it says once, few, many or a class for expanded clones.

CDR3 DNA: TGCGCCAGCAGCCCCAACACAGGGTTTCTGACTGAAGCTTTCTTT
CDR3 protein: CASSPNTGFLTEAFF
clone size: -
V gene: TRBV4-1
CDR3 length: 15
J gene: TRBJ1-1
D gene: -

CDR3 DNA: TGTGCCAGCAGCGCCCCGCCCATGGGACACTTGGGAGGAGGGGAGCTGTTTTTT
CDR3 protein: CASSAPPMGHLGGGELFF
clone size: once
V gene: TRBV11-3
CDR3 length: 18
J gene: TRBJ2-2
D gene: -

CDR3 DNA: TGTGCCAGCAAGTCGCAGGCGGGAAGCTCCTACGAGCAGTACTTC
CDR3 protein: CASKSQAGSSYEQYF
clone size: -
V gene: TRBV2
CDR3 length: 15
J gene: TRBJ2-7
D gene: -

CDR3 DNA: TGTGCCAGCAGCTTGGAGAGTAATGAAAAACTGTTTTTT
CDR3 protein: CASSLESNEKLFF
clone size: -
V gene: TRBV5-4
CDR3 length: 13
J gene: TRBJ1-4
D gene: -

CDR3 DNA: TGTGCCAGTAGTATAACCGGGATGGTGAACGGGGAGCTGTTTTTT
CDR3 protein: CASSITGMVNGELFF
clone size: once
V gene: TRBV19
CDR3 length: 15
J gene: TRBJ2-2
D gene: -

CDR3 DNA: TGTGCCAGCAGTACACGAAGCCTAGCGGGAGTCCGAACCTACAATGAGCAGTTCTTC
CDR3 protein: CASSTRSLAGVRTYNEQFF
clone size: once
V gene: TRBV28
CDR3 length: 19
J gene: TRBJ2-1
D gene: TRBD2

CDR3 DNA: TGTGCCAGCACCCTATTAGAGAGAACTGAAGCTTTCTTT
CDR3 protein: CASTLLERTEAFF
clone size: -
V gene: TRBV6-1
CDR3 length: 13
J gene: TRBJ1-1
D gene: -

CDR3 DNA: TGTGCCTGGGGGGGGAACTCTGGAAACACCATATATTTT
CDR3 protein: CAWGGNSGNTIYF
clone size: -
V gene: TRBV30
CDR3 length: 13
J gene: TRBJ1-3
D gene: -

CDR3 DNA: TGTGCCAGCAGTTACCCCGGGAGCTACGAGCAGTACTTC
CDR3 protein: CASSYPGSYEQYF
clone size: -
V gene: TRBV6-5
CDR3 length: 13
J gene: TRBJ2-7
D gene: -

CDR3 DNA: TGTGCCAGTAGTATTGCAGGACCCTACGAGCAGTACTTC
CDR3 protein: CASSIAGPYEQYF
clone size: -
V gene: TRBV19
CDR3 length: 13
J gene: TRBJ2-7
D gene: -

CDR3 DNA: TGTGCCAGCGCCCCAGGACCCCATGAAAAACTGTTTTTT
CDR3 protein: CASAPGPHEKLFF
clone size: -
V gene: TRBV28
CDR3 length: 13
J gene: TRBJ1-4
D gene: -

CDR3 DNA: TGTGCCAGCAGCTTCGCCGGAGGGTCCACTGGAAACACCATATATTTT
CDR3 protein: CASSFAGGSTGNTIYF
clone size: -
V gene: TRBV11-3
CDR3 length: 16
J gene: TRBJ1-3
D gene: -

CDR3 DNA: TGCGCCAGCAGGAAGGGGGACAGGGATTCACCCCTCCACTTT
CDR3 protein: CASRKGDRDSPLHF
clone size: -
V gene: TRBV4-1
CDR3 length: 14
J gene: TRBJ1-6
D gene: TRBD1

CDR3 DNA: TGCGCCAGCAGTGAGTCCAGGGAGCATAGCAATCAGCCCCAGCATTTT
CDR3 protein: CASSESREHSNQPQHF
clone size: -
V gene: TRBV10-2
CDR3 length: 16
J gene: TRBJ1-5
D gene: -

CDR3 DNA: TGTGCCAGCAGTTCCGGCAGTGGCACTGAAGCTTTCTTT
CDR3 protein: CASSSGSGTEAFF
clone size: -
V gene: TRBV6-5
CDR3 length: 13
J gene: TRBJ1-1
D gene: -

CDR3 DNA: TGCGCCAGCAGCCCAAATGCGGGGGGCAGTAATGAAAAACTGTTTTTT
CDR3 protein: CASSPNAGGSNEKLFF
clone size: -
V gene: TRBV5-1
CDR3 length: 16
J gene: TRBJ1-4
D gene: -

CDR3 DNA: TGTGCCAGCAGCTTAGGGGGGGCTATCGAGCAGTACTTC
CDR3 protein: CASSLGGAIEQYF
clone size: -
V gene: TRBV28
CDR3 length: 13
J gene: TRBJ2-7
D gene: -

CDR3 DNA: TGTGCCTGGAGTTGGGGCGGAGAGCAGTACTTC
CDR3 protein: CAWSWGGEQYF
clone size: -
V gene: TRBV30
CDR3 length: 11
J gene: TRBJ2-7
D gene: -

CDR3 DNA: TGTGCCAGCAGTGTCTATGGGCTGGGCATCTACGAGCAGTACTTC
CDR3 protein: CASSVYGLGIYEQYF
clone size: -
V gene: TRBV6-5
CDR3 length: 15
J gene: TRBJ2-7
D gene: -

CDR3 DNA: -
CDR3 protein: CASRLPAWGEGNQPQHF
clone size: -
V gene: TRBV12-2
CDR3 length: 17
J gene: TRBJ1-5
D gene: -

CDR3 DNA: TGCGCCAGCAGCGTGCAGGACTATACAGAGACCCAGTACTTC
CDR3 protein: CASSVQDYTETQYF
clone size: -
V gene: TRBV5-1
CDR3 length: 14
J gene: TRBJ2-5
D gene: -

CDR3 DNA: TGTGCCAGTAGTATAGGACAGGGGAACTATGGCTACACCTTC
CDR3 protein: CASSIGQGNYGYTF
clone size: -
V gene: TRBV19
CDR3 length: 14
J gene: TRBJ1-2
D gene: TRBD1

CDR3 DNA: TGCGCCAGCGTGGAGGGGTCCGGAGATGGGGAGCTGTTTTTT
CDR3 protein: CASVEGSGDGELFF
clone size: once
V gene: TRBV5-1
CDR3 length: 14
J gene: TRBJ2-2
D gene: -

CDR3 DNA: TGTGCCAGCAGCTCAGGACAGGGGGCGTCAACTAATGAAAAACTGTTTTTT
CDR3 protein: CASSSGQGASTNEKLFF
clone size: -
V gene: TRBV7-9
CDR3 length: 17
J gene: TRBJ1-4
D gene: TRBD1

CDR3 DNA: TGTGCCAGCAGCCGCCCTAGCGCTGCTACAGATACGCAGTATTTT
CDR3 protein: CASSRPSAATDTQYF
clone size: once
V gene: TRBV6-6
CDR3 length: 15
J gene: TRBJ2-3
D gene: -

CDR3 DNA: TGTGCCAGCAGCCAAGATCGGGGGAGATCTAATGAAAAACTGTTTTTT
CDR3 protein: CASSQDRGRSNEKLFF
clone size: once
V gene: TRBV4-2
CDR3 length: 16
J gene: TRBJ1-4
D gene: -

CDR3 DNA: TGTGCCAGCAGTTCAGGGGTAGGTGACTATGGCTACACCTTC
CDR3 protein: CASSSGVGDYGYTF
clone size: -
V gene: TRBV28
CDR3 length: 14
J gene: TRBJ1-2
D gene: -